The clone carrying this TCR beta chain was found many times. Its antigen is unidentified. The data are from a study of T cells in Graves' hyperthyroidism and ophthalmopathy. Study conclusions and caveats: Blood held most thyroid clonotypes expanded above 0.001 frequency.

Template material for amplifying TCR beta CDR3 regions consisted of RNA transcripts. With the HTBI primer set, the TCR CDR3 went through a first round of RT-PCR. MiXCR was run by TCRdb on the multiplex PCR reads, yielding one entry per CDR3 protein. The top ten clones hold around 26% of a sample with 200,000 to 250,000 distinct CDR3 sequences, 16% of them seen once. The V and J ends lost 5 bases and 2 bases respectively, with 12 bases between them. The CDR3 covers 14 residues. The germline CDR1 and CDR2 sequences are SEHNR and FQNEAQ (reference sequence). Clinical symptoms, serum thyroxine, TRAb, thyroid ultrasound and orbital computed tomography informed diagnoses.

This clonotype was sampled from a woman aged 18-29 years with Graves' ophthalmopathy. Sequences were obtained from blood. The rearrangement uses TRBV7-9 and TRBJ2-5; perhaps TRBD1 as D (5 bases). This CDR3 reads CASSDRTNQETQYF. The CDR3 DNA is TGTGCCAGCAGCGACCGGACAAATCAAGAGACCCAGTACTTC.